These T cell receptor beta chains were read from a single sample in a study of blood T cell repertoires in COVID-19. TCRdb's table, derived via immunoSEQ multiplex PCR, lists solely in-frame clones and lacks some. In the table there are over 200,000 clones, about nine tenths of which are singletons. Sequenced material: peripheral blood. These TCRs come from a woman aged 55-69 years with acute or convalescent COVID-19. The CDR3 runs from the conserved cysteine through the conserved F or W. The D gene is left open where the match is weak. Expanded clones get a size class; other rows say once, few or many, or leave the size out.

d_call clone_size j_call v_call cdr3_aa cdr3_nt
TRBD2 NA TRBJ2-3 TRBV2 CASSDPSGGADTQYF TGTGCCAGCAGTGACCCTAGCGGGGGGGCAGATACGCAGTATTTT
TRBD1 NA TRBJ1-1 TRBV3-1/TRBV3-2 CASSQQGAGTEAFF TGTGCCAGCAGCCAACAGGGGGCAGGGACTGAAGCTTTCTTT
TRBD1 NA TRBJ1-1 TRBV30 CAWISRDRWGEAFF TGTGCCTGGATCTCCCGGGACAGGTGGGGTGAAGCTTTCTTT
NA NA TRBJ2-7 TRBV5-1 CASRSGQSSYEQYF TGCGCCAGCAGGTCCGGACAAAGCTCCTACGAGCAGTACTTC
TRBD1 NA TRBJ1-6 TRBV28 CASSQTISDRVF TGTGCCAGCAGTCAAACGATCTCAGACAGGGTCTTT
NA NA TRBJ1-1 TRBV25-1 CASSEYSRGTEAFF TGTGCCAGCAGTGAATATTCCAGGGGCACTGAAGCTTTCTTT
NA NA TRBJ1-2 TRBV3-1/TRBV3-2 CASSRGGPPYGYTF TGTGCCAGCAGCCGGGGGGGGCCCCCCTATGGCTACACCTTC
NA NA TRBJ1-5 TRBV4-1 CASRRAAGGNQPQHF TGCGCCAGCCGTCGGGCAGCCGGGGGCAATCAGCCCCAGCATTTT
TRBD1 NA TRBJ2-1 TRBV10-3 CAIRTGILSYNEQFF TGTGCCATCAGGACAGGGATCTTGTCCTACAATGAGCAGTTCTTC
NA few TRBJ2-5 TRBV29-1 CSVTQGEVTQYF TGCAGCGTCACTCAGGGGGAGGTGACCCAGTACTTC
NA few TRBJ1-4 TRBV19 CASSIDSSNEKLFF TGTGCCAGTAGTATCGACAGCTCTAATGAAAAACTGTTTTTT
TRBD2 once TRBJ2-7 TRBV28 CASSPRGSGRDEQYF TGTGCCAGCAGTCCTCGGGGCAGCGGGAGGGACGAGCAGTACTTC
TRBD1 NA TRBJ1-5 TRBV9 CASSATGGDQPQHF TGTGCCAGCAGCGCGACAGGGGGCGATCAGCCCCAGCATTTT
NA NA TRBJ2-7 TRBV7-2 CASSFRGQPYEQYF TGTGCCAGCAGCTTCCGTGGACAGCCCTACGAGCAGTACTTC
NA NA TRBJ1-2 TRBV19 CASSIGLAALSNYGYTF TGTGCCAGTAGTATCGGTTTAGCAGCCTTATCCAACTATGGCTACACCTTC
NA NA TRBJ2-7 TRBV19 CASSITGGIYEQYF TGTGCCAGTAGTATAACGGGGGGCATATACGAGCAGTACTTC
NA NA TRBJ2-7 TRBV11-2 CASSLDNGGYEQYF TGTGCCAGCAGCTTAGATAACGGAGGATACGAGCAGTACTTC
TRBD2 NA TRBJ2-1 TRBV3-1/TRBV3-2 CASSRGGGVYNEQFF TGTGCCAGCAGCCGGGGCGGGGGGGTTTACAATGAGCAGTTCTTC
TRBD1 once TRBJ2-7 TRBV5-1 CASSLETGGSIYEQYF TGCGCCAGCAGCTTGGAGACAGGGGGAAGCATCTACGAGCAGTACTTC
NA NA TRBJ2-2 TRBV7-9 CASRSGAPTGELFF TGTGCCAGCAGGTCGGGAGCCCCCACCGGGGAGCTGTTTTTT